This record looks at one T cell receptor beta chain sequence and its context. The CDR3 loop spans 16 amino acids. With 4 bases clipped from V and 3 bases from J, the junction kept 6 bases outside the gene matches. Germline V gene sequence: CDR1 MDHEN, CDR2 SYDVKM. This sample is drawn from a study of shared clonotypes between healthy human individuals. As for the study in general: Per donor, three plates held CD4 naive cells, three held CD4 memory, two held CD8 naive and one held CD8 memory.

Produced via immunoSEQ multiplex PCR; TCRdb's table is partial and in-frame only. The sample shows 850,000 to 1,200,000 clones, about 80% of them seen only once. This TCR derives from a man between 18 and 29 years old in good health. The chain uses TRBV28 and TRBJ1-5; TRBD1 agrees at 10 bases. Input material: memory CD4+ T cells sorted from blood. Subset denoted: CD45RA-negative fraction. The CDR3 coding sequence is TGTGCCAGCAGTTCCCCGGGACAGGGGAACAATCAGCCCCAGCATTTT. Translation: CASSSPGQGNNQPQHF.